The sequence of this T cell receptor beta chain was determined in a study of CXCR3-negative and CXCR3-positive naive CD8 T cells. Whole-study findings and limits: Sequencing showed both naive subsets with comparably high diversity, and memory CD8+ cells much lower.

Germline lookup yields CDR1 MNHEY and CDR2 SMNVEV (reference sequence). This CDR3 is 15 amino acids long. UMI labels and 5' RACE were used to prepare the TRB cDNA libraries. TCRdb reprocessed the 5' RACE reads and reports one entry per CDR3 protein, with no DNA. The specimen's table records 100,000 to 150,000 distinct CDR3 sequences. Details on this clonotype: Antigen specificity is unknown.

The sequence came from a human donor in good health. Some clones in this sample may be carry-over from other donors' samples. The sample taken for sequencing was naive CXCR3- CD8+ T cells from blood. Subset: CD45RO-CCR7+CD27+CD95- naive CD8+ T cells lacking CXCR3 (TNR3-). The chain joins TRBV27 to TRBJ2-3; lacking DNA, the TRBD2 call made by TCRdb goes unchecked. The CDR3 spells CASSLSSGGTDTQYF.